The next 22 T cell receptor beta chains were all read from a single sample in a study of response to subunit inactivated influenza vaccine. TCRdb redid the calling of the RT-PCR reads with MiXCR, one entry per CDR3 protein. In the table there are 150,000 to 200,000 distinct CDR3 sequences, over 9.5% of which are singletons. The data also belong to a second study, concerning T cells expressing NK-cell markers. That source reports: 5'RACE template switching with UMIs produced the TCR beta cDNA.

The input for sequencing was CD8+ T cells sorted from PBMCs, taken about 12 days after vaccination. All receptors come from a man aged 50 to 60 who received an inactivated influenza vaccine.

As for this clonotype: A much larger clone lies a single base off, so this may be a read error. The rearrangement links TRBV4-2 to TRBJ1-5; possible D gene TRBD1, 5 bases. V shed 1 base and J shed 5 bases, with 6 bases lying between them. The CDR3 is 13 amino acids. Per germline, CDR1 LGHNA and CDR2 YNFKEQ. The CDR3 loop reads CASSQGGDQPQHF. The CDR3 bases are TGTGCCAGCAGCCAAGGGGGGGATCAGCCCCAGCATTTT.

This chain uses TRBV12-3 or TRBV12-4 with TRBJ1-3; the D is unclear. This CDR3 is built from 16 residues. The germline V and J ends were trimmed by 5 bases and 3 bases, with 17 bases remaining between them. The CDR3: CASSTYSATYGNTIYF. CDR3 sequence (DNA): TGTGCCAGCAGTACATACAGCGCTACTTATGGAAACACCATATATTTT.

The CDR3 loop is CASSQPPPGAGELFF. CDR3 in DNA: TGTGCCAGCAGCCAACCTCCCCCGGGAGCCGGGGAGCTGTTTTTT. This chain connects TRBV3-1 to TRBJ2-2, with a possible D match to TRBD2 (6 bases). The length of the CDR3 is 15 residues. CDR1 LGHDT and CDR2 YNNKEL come from the germline V gene (reference sequence). With 2 bases removed from V and 6 bases from J, the gap between germline ends came to 13 bases. The whole variable domain, filled in from reference TRBV3-1 and TRBJ2-2, reads DTAVSQTPKYLVTQMGNDKSIKCEQNLGHDTMYWYKQDSKKFLKIMFSYNNKELIINETVPNRFSPKSPDKAHLNLHINSLELGDSAVYFCASSQPPPGAGELFFGEGSRLTVL.

The chain couples TRBV11-3 to TRBJ2-2; D ambiguous. The ends were cut back, 3 bases at V and 0 bases at J, with 8 bases in the middle. Germline CDR1 and CDR2: SGHNT and YENEEA. The length of the CDR3 is 15 residues. CDR3 DNA: TGTGCCAGCAGCTTTCACCAGGCGAACACCGGGGAGCTGTTTTTT. Encoded protein: CASSFHQANTGELFF.

CDR3 sequence reads: CASSEAGTGELFF. CDR3 DNA sequence: TGTGCCAGCAGTGAAGCGGGTACCGGGGAGCTGTTTTTT. This sequence joins TRBV6-4 and TRBJ2-2; perhaps TRBD2 as D (6 bases). V dropped 3 bases and J dropped 5 bases, with 7 bases sitting between them. The CDR3 runs to 13 residues. The germline V gene encodes CDR1 MRHNA and CDR2 SNTAGT.

Only a few counts were recorded for this clonotype. This chain links TRBV5-6 with TRBJ1-1; D gene unclear. This CDR3 has 12 amino acids. Germline V gene sequence: CDR1 SGHDT, CDR2 YYEEEE. V was pared by 7 bases and J by 1 base, with 8 bases between. In nucleotides, the CDR3 is TGTGCCAGCCAATATCCGAACACTGAAGCTTTCTTT. It specifies CASQYPNTEAFF.

This clonotype was detected a few times. V gene TRBV4-3 combines with J gene TRBJ1-2; no clear D. Looked up from germline, CDR1 is LGHNA and CDR2 is YSLEER. The ends were cut back, 0 bases at V and 0 bases at J, with 11 bases in the middle. The CDR3 loop spans 16 amino acids. The CDR3 bases are TGCGCCAGCAGCCAAGATGCAGTCGGATCTAACTATGGCTACACCTTC. Amino acids: CASSQDAVGSNYGYTF.

This clonotype occurred a few times. The J gene is TRBJ1-4, the V gene TRBV20-1; 7 nucleotides match TRBD1. After removal of 6 bases from V and 8 bases from J, the junction contained 3 bases not matched to a gene. The CDR3 totals 11 residues. CDR1 is DFQATT, CDR2 SNEGSKA, per germline (reference sequence). The CDR3 nucleotides read TGCAGTGCCCCGGGACAGGAAAAACTGTTTTTT. Its protein is CSAPGQEKLFF.

This rearrangement joins TRBV20-1 to TRBJ2-3, with no clear D. V was clipped by 1 base and J by 1 base, with 9 bases between them. CDR1 and CDR2 (germline): DFQATT, SNEGSKA (reference sequence). This CDR3 is 14 amino acids long. CDR3: CSARGLDRTDTQYF. The CDR3 DNA reads as TGCAGTGCTAGAGGGCTCGACCGCACAGATACGCAGTATTTT.

The V call is TRBV14, the J call TRBJ2-1; 8 nucleotides agree with TRBD2. Losses at the gene ends were 4 bases for V and 7 bases for J; bases not matched to a gene: 6. This CDR3 region has 14 residues. Germline CDR1 and CDR2: SGHDN and FVKESK. CDR3 residues: CASSLHPSGNEQFF. The CDR3 region has the DNA TGTGCCAGCAGCCTCCACCCTAGCGGGAATGAGCAGTTCTTC.

This chain connects TRBV27 to TRBJ2-5, with D hard to call. CDR1 and CDR2 (germline): MNHEY, SMNVEV (reference sequence). This CDR3 contains 15 residues. Between the trimmed V and J ends, which lost 2 bases and 4 bases, there was a span of 14 bases. CDR3 sequence reads: CASSLNRHVGETQYF. The CDR3 DNA reads as TGTGCCAGCAGTTTAAACCGACATGTTGGAGAGACCCAGTACTTC.

This clonotype was recorded a few times. The J gene is TRBJ2-1, the V gene TRBV4-3, with unresolved D. Between the trimmed V and J ends, which lost 0 bases and 2 bases, there was a span of 8 bases. Germline CDR1 reads LGHNA; CDR2 reads YSLEER. The CDR3 covers 15 residues. CDR3 bases: TGCGCCAGCAGCCAAGATATTCCGACCTACAATGAGCAGTTCTTC. Its translation is CASSQDIPTYNEQFF.

This clonotype came up a few times. The CDR3 reads CSASIVPELLNTEAFF. The CDR3 nucleotides read TGCAGTGCCTCAATTGTTCCTGAGTTGCTGAACACTGAAGCTTTCTTT. The chain joins TRBV20-1 to TRBJ1-1; unclear D gene. CDR1 is DFQATT and CDR2 is SNEGSKA in the germline V gene (reference sequence). The CDR3 extends over 16 amino acids. The germline V and J ends were trimmed by 6 bases and 0 bases, with 20 bases remaining between them.

This clonotype occurred a few times. The J gene is TRBJ2-1, the V gene TRBV3-1; weak D call: TRBD2 (5 bases). Germline V lookup: CDR1 LGHDT, CDR2 YNNKEL (reference sequence). This CDR3 has 17 residues. Trimming removed 1 base from V and 4 bases from J, with 17 bases in between. The CDR3 protein is CASSQGFGSGTYNEQFF. DNA of the CDR3: TGTGCCAGCAGCCAAGGATTTGGAAGCGGAACTTACAATGAGCAGTTCTTC.

This clonotype has more than one count but fewer than ten. At one end, the junction sequence differs from germline, possibly due to a read error. The chain recombines TRBV6-4 with TRBJ1-4; no firm D call. There are 14 residues in the CDR3. In germline, CDR1 is MRHNA, CDR2 SNTAGT. CDR3 residues: CASSSGPWHEKLLF. The CDR3 region has the DNA TGTGCCAGCAGTTCCGGGCCGTGGCATGAAAAACTGCTTTTT.

This clonotype was seen only a few times. DNA of the CDR3: TGTGCCAGCAGCCTGAGGACAGATCATAATTCACCCCTCCACTTT. This encodes CASSLRTDHNSPLHF. The rearrangement joins TRBV7-8 to TRBJ1-6; possible D gene TRBD1, 6 bases. Trimming cost V 5 bases and J 5 bases, with 13 bases left between them. CDR3 length: 15 residues. Germline V CDR1 and CDR2: SGHVS, FQNEAQ.

This clonotype was seen more than once but under ten times. The genes are TRBV12-3 or TRBV12-4 and TRBJ1-5, with 9 bases aligning to TRBD1. CDR3 length equals 14 residues. Losses at the gene ends were 3 bases for V and 6 bases for J; bases not matched to a gene: 3. CDR3 nucleotides: TGTGCCAGCAGTTTCGGACAGGGGAGTCAGCCCCAGCATTTT. It translates to CASSFGQGSQPQHF.

The chain carries TRBV4-1 and TRBJ2-1; 9 bases match TRBD2. The J segment lost 8 bases and the V segment lost 0 bases, leaving 5 bases of the junction unmatched. Germline values: CDR1 MGHRA, CDR2 YSYEKL. This CDR3 has 15 amino acids. CDR3 residues: CASSQERGGSYEQFF. DNA for the CDR3: TGCGCCAGCAGCCAAGAGCGGGGGGGCTCTTATGAGCAGTTCTTC.

The gene calls are TRBV10-3 and TRBJ2-2, with D tentatively TRBD1 or TRBD2 (5 bases each). The CDR3 is made up of 17 amino acids. In germline, CDR1 is ENHRY, CDR2 SYGVKD. V was trimmed by 3 bases and J by 6 bases, leaving 20 bases between them. The chain's CDR3 is CAISEVSGGEGAGELFF. In DNA form, the CDR3 reads TGTGCCATCAGTGAAGTGAGTGGGGGAGAAGGGGCCGGGGAGCTGTTTTTT.

The rearrangement links TRBV13 to TRBJ2-1; TRBD2 matches at 7 bases. The CDR3 is 12 amino acids. With V trimmed by 5 bases and J by 13 bases, 8 bases remained unmatched. CDR1 and CDR2 (germline): PRHDT, FYEKMQ (reference sequence). For the CDR3, the DNA is TGTGCCAGCAGCCAGGGACTACCCGAACAGTTCTTC. Its translation is CASSQGLPEQFF.

On this clonotype: Since a much larger clone is just one base distant, this may be a read error. The chain recombines TRBV7-7 with TRBJ2-5, with 8 bases lining up with TRBD1. CDR1 is SSHAT, CDR2 FNYEAQ, per germline (reference sequence). The CDR3 is 15 residues long. The CDR3 DNA follows: TGTGCTAGCAGCCAGGGACAGGACAACCAAGAGACCCAGAACTTC. Residues: CASSQGQDNQETQNF. Full variable domain (outside the CDR3, taken from reference TRBV7-7 and TRBJ2-5): GAGVSQSPRYKVTKRGQDVTLRCDPISSHATLYWYQQALGQGPEFLTYFNYEAQPDKSGLPSDRFSAERPEGSISTLTIQRTEQRDSAMYRCASSQGQDNQETQNFGPGTRLLVL.

V and J are TRBV7-9 and TRBJ2-7; maybe TRBD2 (5 bases). The CDR3 is 13 amino acids. Germline loops: CDR1 SEHNR, CDR2 FQNEAQ (reference sequence). The V and J ends lost 5 bases and 3 bases respectively, with 11 bases between them. CDR3 nucleotide sequence: TGTGCCAGCAGCAACATCGGGGACTACGAGCAGTACTTC. This sequence encodes CASSNIGDYEQYF. Full variable domain (rest looked up from reference TRBV7-9 and TRBJ2-7): DTGVSQNPRHKITKRGQNVTFRCDPISEHNRLYWYRQTLGQGPEFLTYFQNEAQLEKSRLLSDRFSAERPKGSFSTLEIQRTEQGDSAMYLCASSNIGDYEQYFGPGTRLTVT.